The 18 T cell receptor beta chains reported below all come from one sample, sequenced in a study of shared clonotypes between healthy human individuals. It was CD45RO-negative cells, positively selected for CCR7, that made up naive CD8 cells, with terminally differentiated effector memory CD45RA+ cells excluded. The assay was immunoSEQ multiplex PCR, and TCRdb's table has in-frame clones only and misses some. The repertoire includes 1.5 million to 2.5 million clones, over 85% of them detected once, and 1.2% sits in the top ten. The sequencing sample was made of naive CD8+ T cells sorted from blood. The receptor set was obtained from a man aged 18-30 years in good health.

This chain links TRBV9 with TRBJ2-3; TRBD2 agrees at 8 bases. The V segment lost 0 bases and the J segment 0 bases; nucleotides outside the gene matches: 6. This CDR3 is built from 17 residues. From germline, CDR1 is SGDLS and CDR2 YYNGEE. The CDR3 bases are TGTGCCAGCAGCGTAGAAGCTAGCGGGTTCAGCACAGATACGCAGTATTTT. It specifies CASSVEASGFSTDTQYF.

The chain joins TRBV10-3 to TRBJ1-2, with TRBD1 matching 9 bases. In germline, CDR1 is ENHRY, CDR2 SYGVKD. This CDR3 contains 15 residues. V dropped 2 bases and J dropped 2; count of bases not matched to a gene: 3. The CDR3 loop reads CAISEKGQGNYGYTF. The CDR3 region has the DNA TGTGCCATCAGTGAGAAGGGACAGGGAAACTATGGCTACACCTTC.

This clone was detected only once. V usage is TRBV4-3 and J usage is TRBJ2-2, with 7 bases fitting TRBD1. Germline V CDR1 and CDR2: LGHNA, YSLEER. With 2 bases clipped from V and 6 bases from J, the junction kept 6 bases outside the gene matches. The CDR3 has 15 residues. CDR3 amino acids: CASSQLTGAAGELFF. As DNA, the CDR3 is TGCGCCAGCAGCCAACTAACAGGGGCCGCCGGGGAGCTGTTTTTT.

This clone was recorded only once. This chain connects TRBV19 to TRBJ2-2; D unresolved. The CDR3 length is 17 residues. Germline V lookup: CDR1 LNHDA, CDR2 SQIVND (reference sequence). Trimming stripped 5 bases from V and 3 bases from J, with 19 bases between. CDR3 loop: CASSLPTGLAYTGELFF. CDR3 DNA: TGTGCCAGTAGTTTACCGACGGGCCTGGCTTACACCGGGGAGCTGTTTTTT.

Only one count was recorded for this clone. This sequence joins TRBV6-5 and TRBJ2-3; TRBD2 might be the D (5 bases). This CDR3 is built from 14 residues. Trimming pared 2 bases from V and 1 base from J, leaving 7 bases between. CDR1 is MNHEY, CDR2 SVGAGI, per germline. CDR3 sequence: CASSYPGGTDTQYF. As DNA, the CDR3 is TGTGCCAGCAGTTACCCCGGGGGCACAGATACGCAGTATTTT.

This chain joins TRBV11-3 and TRBJ2-2; D not resolved. CDR1 is SGHNT, CDR2 YENEEA, per germline. The CDR3 covers 13 residues. V lost 2 bases and J lost 3, with 4 bases in between. CDR3 sequence reads: CASSLMDTGELFF. CDR3 coding DNA: TGTGCCAGCAGCTTAATGGACACCGGGGAGCTGTTTTTT. Full variable domain (missing parts from reference TRBV11-3 and TRBJ2-2): EAGVVQSPRYKIIEKKQPVAFWCNPISGHNTLYWYLQNLGQGPELLIRYENEEAVDDSQLPKDRFSAERLKGVDSTLKIQPAELGDSAVYLCASSLMDTGELFFGEGSRLTVL.

CDR3 residues: CASSPGTGDTGELFF. DNA of the CDR3: TGTGCCAGCAGCCCCGGGACAGGGGACACCGGGGAGCTGTTTTTT. J is TRBJ2-2 and V is TRBV27, with 10 bases matching TRBD1. The CDR3 has 15 amino acids. Germline-derived CDR1 and CDR2 are MNHEY and SMNVEV (reference sequence). J lost 3 bases, V lost 6 bases, and 4 bases had no gene match.

This clone appeared a single time. The rearrangement uses TRBV15 and TRBJ1-2; no definite D call. Trimming took 2 bases from V and 3 from J, leaving 10 bases between them. The CDR3 has 14 amino acids. The V gene's germline CDR1 is LNHNV and CDR2 YYDKDF (reference sequence). The CDR3 reads CATSRITEDYGYTF. Here the CDR3 DNA reads TGTGCCACCAGCAGAATAACGGAAGACTATGGCTACACCTTC.

The CDR3 DNA is TGTGCCAGCAGCATGCTGGGATCCCAAGAGACCCAGTACTTC. Its protein is CASSMLGSQETQYF. The V gene is TRBV5-6, the J gene TRBJ2-5; D is undetermined. V was shortened by 4 bases and J by 1 base, with 11 bases between the two germline ends. CDR3 length: 14 residues. Germline V gives CDR1 SGHDT, CDR2 YYEEEE.

The rearrangement uses TRBV29-1 and TRBJ2-7; the match to TRBD2 covers 13 bases. Germline V gene sequence: CDR1 SQVTM, CDR2 ANQGSEA. V lost 1 base to trimming and J lost 2 bases; unmatched junction nucleotides: 11. The length of the CDR3 is 18 residues. Written as DNA, the CDR3 is TGCAGCGTTGAAGCTACCGGGACTAGCGGGGTAACACCCTACGAGCAGTACTTC. Protein: CSVEATGTSGVTPYEQYF.

V gene TRBV4-1 combines with J gene TRBJ2-3, with no clear D. V was shortened by 6 bases and J by 2 bases, with 9 bases between the two germline ends. The length of the CDR3 is 13 residues. In germline, CDR1 is MGHRA, CDR2 YSYEKL. CDR3: CASSLIPTDTQYF. The CDR3 DNA follows: TGCGCCAGCAGTCTAATACCCACAGATACGCAGTATTTT.

The chain has TRBV12-5 and TRBJ2-7; 7 bases agree with TRBD1. The ends lost 1 base at V and 5 bases at J; junction bases unmatched: 14. From germline, CDR1 is LGHNT and CDR2 FRNRAP. The CDR3 runs to 17 residues. The chain's CDR3 is CASGLEDPGTVYDEQYF. CDR3 DNA: TGTGCTAGTGGTTTGGAGGACCCCGGGACAGTTTACGACGAGCAGTACTTC.

The chain combines TRBV27 with TRBJ1-2; D uncertain. Germline V lookup: CDR1 MNHEY, CDR2 SMNVEV (reference sequence). This CDR3 comprises 13 residues. V was clipped by 1 base and J by 3 bases, with 6 bases between them. The CDR3 region is CASSLFLDYGYTF. The CDR3 coding sequence is TGTGCCAGCAGTTTATTTTTAGACTATGGCTACACCTTC.

Notes on this clone: The sample contains more than one DNA sequence encoding this CDR3. The chain has TRBV4-1 and TRBJ1-5; D is perhaps TRBD1 (5 bases). V dropped 0 bases and J dropped 7 bases, with 10 bases sitting between them. The CDR3 has 14 residues. Germline CDR1 MGHRA, CDR2 YSYEKL. CDR3 sequence reads: CASSQDQGGQPQHF. Written as DNA, the CDR3 is TGCGCCAGCAGCCAAGATCAGGGTGGCCAGCCCCAGCATTTT.

J is TRBJ1-3 and V is TRBV10-3, with D uncertain. The V gene lost 4 bases and the J gene lost 0 bases, with 7 bases spanning the gap. The CDR3 length is 14 residues. CDR1 is ENHRY, CDR2 SYGVKD, per germline. CDR3 sequence: CAISGVSSGNTIYF. The CDR3 region has the DNA TGTGCCATCAGTGGGGTCAGCTCTGGAAACACCATATATTTT.

V usage is TRBV4-1 and J usage is TRBJ1-6; D ambiguous. Between the trimmed V and J ends, which lost 4 bases and 7 bases, there was a span of 8 bases. Germline loops: CDR1 MGHRA, CDR2 YSYEKL. The CDR3 consists of 13 residues. In DNA, the CDR3 is TGCGCCAGCAGCCTCTCCCCAAATTCACCCCTCCACTTT. Translating gives CASSLSPNSPLHF.

This chain joins TRBV5-6 and TRBJ2-6; TRBD2 agrees at 12 bases. Germline values: CDR1 SGHDT, CDR2 YYEEEE. This CDR3 has 17 amino acids. The trim removed 4 bases at V and 2 bases at J, leaving 4 bases unmatched. The CDR3, as DNA: TGTGCCAGCAGCCCACTAGCGGGAGGACCTGGGGCCAACGTCCTGACTTTC. It specifies CASSPLAGGPGANVLTF.

The CDR3 DNA reads as TGCAGCGTTGAAGTAGGACAGGGGGCAATTGGCTACACCTTC. It yields the protein CSVEVGQGAIGYTF. The chain uses TRBV29-1 and TRBJ1-2, with 11 positions matching TRBD1. CDR1 and CDR2 (germline): SQVTM, ANQGSEA. V shed 1 base and J 7 bases; nucleotides not matched to a gene: 5. The CDR3 has 14 amino acids.